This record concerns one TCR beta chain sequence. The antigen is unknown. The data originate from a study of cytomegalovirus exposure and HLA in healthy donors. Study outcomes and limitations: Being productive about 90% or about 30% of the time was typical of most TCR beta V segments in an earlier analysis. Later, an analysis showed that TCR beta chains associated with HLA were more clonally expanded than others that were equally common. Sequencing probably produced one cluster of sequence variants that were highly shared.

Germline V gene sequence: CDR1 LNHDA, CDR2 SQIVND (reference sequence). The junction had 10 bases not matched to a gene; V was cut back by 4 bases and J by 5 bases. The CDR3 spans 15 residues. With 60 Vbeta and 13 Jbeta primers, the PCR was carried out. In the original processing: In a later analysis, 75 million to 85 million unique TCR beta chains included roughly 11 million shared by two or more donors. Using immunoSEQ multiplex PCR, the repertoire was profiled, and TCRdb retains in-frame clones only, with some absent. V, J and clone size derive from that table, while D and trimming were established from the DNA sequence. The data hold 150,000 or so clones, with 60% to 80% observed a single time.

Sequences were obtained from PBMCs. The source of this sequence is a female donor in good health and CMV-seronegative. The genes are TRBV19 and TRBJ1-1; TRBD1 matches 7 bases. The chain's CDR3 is CASSSYTGEWTEAFF. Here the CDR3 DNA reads TGTGCCAGTAGTAGCTACACAGGGGAGTGGACTGAAGCTTTCTTT.